These 24 T cell receptor beta chains were all obtained from the same sample, sequenced in a study of blood T cell repertoires in COVID-19. Repertoires were generated with immunoSEQ multiplex PCR, while TCRdb's copy carries only in-frame clones and drops some. This sample carries tens of thousands of clones, over 65% of them seen once, and the ten largest clones take roughly 50%. Sequenced sample: peripheral blood. These receptors originate from a human donor in a cohort sampled during active COVID-19.

The J gene is TRBJ2-5, the V gene TRBV5-1, with TRBD1 matching 7 bases. The CDR3 totals 15 residues. CDR1 is SGHRS and CDR2 is YFSETQ in the germline V gene. V was pared by 5 bases and J by 2 bases, with 9 bases of the junction left unmatched. Written as DNA, the CDR3 is TGCGCCAGCAGGGAGACCGGGACAGCGCAAGAGACCCAGTACTTC. Its translation is CASRETGTAQETQYF.

The chain couples TRBV7-2 to TRBJ2-6; possibly TRBD1 for D (6 bases). Germline lookup yields CDR1 SGHTA and CDR2 FQGNSA. CDR3 length: 15 residues. V lost 9 bases and J lost 0, with 12 bases in between. The CDR3 sequence: CASAQDSSGANVLTF. The CDR3 coding sequence is TGTGCCAGTGCACAGGACAGCTCTGGGGCCAACGTCCTGACTTTC.

The chain joins TRBV14 to TRBJ1-1; TRBD1 matches at 7 bases. The CDR3 has 12 amino acids. J lost 7 bases, V lost 5 bases, and 4 bases had no gene match. CDR1 SGHDN and CDR2 FVKESK come from the germline V gene. CDR3 in amino acids: CASSFRGNEAFF. The CDR3 coding sequence is TGTGCCAGCAGCTTCAGGGGGAATGAAGCTTTCTTT. Filled out from reference TRBV14 and TRBJ1-1, the complete variable domain reads EAGVTQFPSHSVIEKGQTVTLRCDPISGHDNLYWYRRVMGKEIKFLLHFVKESKQDESGMPNNRFLAERTGGTYSTLKVQPAELEDSGVYFCASSFRGNEAFFGQGTRLTVV.

The chain carries TRBV13 and TRBJ2-7; 8 bases fit TRBD1. CDR3 length equals 16 residues. The junction had 7 bases not matched to a gene; V was cut back by 0 bases and J by 3 bases. Germline CDR1 PRHDT, CDR2 FYEKMQ (reference sequence). This CDR3 reads CASSLGRAGGSYEQYF. The CDR3 DNA reads as TGTGCCAGCAGCTTAGGCCGGGCAGGGGGCAGCTACGAGCAGTACTTC. Looking up the rest from reference TRBV13 and TRBJ2-7 gives the full variable domain: AAGVIQSPRHLIKEKRETATLKCYPIPRHDTVYWYQQGPGQDPQFLISFYEKMQSDKGSIPDRFSAQQFSDYHSELNMSSLELGDSALYFCASSLGRAGGSYEQYFGPGTRLTVT.

The rearrangement joins TRBV11-2 to TRBJ2-1, with TRBD1 as a possible D gene (6 bases). There are 14 residues in the CDR3. Germline V gene sequence: CDR1 SGHAT, CDR2 FQNNGV. V gave up 1 base and J gave up 4 bases, with 8 bases separating them. CDR3 amino acids: CASSLGTEYNEQFF. CDR3 coding DNA: TGTGCCAGCAGCTTAGGGACAGAGTACAATGAGCAGTTCTTC.

V and J are TRBV10-3 and TRBJ1-4; 7 bases match TRBD1. There are 15 residues in the CDR3. Per germline, CDR1 ENHRY and CDR2 SYGVKD. J was trimmed by 3 bases and V by 3 bases; bases with no gene match: 4. The CDR3 loop reads CAISDTGTANEKLFF. CDR3 nucleotide sequence: TGTGCCATCAGTGATACCGGGACAGCTAATGAAAAACTGTTTTTT.

The chain joins TRBV4-1 to TRBJ2-1; the match to TRBD2 covers 14 bases. The CDR3 runs 18 residues. Germline V CDR1 and CDR2: MGHRA, YSYEKL. V shed 0 bases, J shed 14 bases, and the junction held 15 bases outside the gene matches. This chain's CDR3 is CASSQDPTGLAGDRFEFF. The CDR3 bases are TGCGCCAGCAGCCAAGATCCAACGGGACTAGCGGGAGATCGTTTTGAGTTCTTC.

The J gene is TRBJ2-3, the V gene TRBV7-2, with a tentative D call TRBD1 (5 bases). The CDR3 covers 16 residues. With 0 bases removed from V and 5 bases from J, the gap between germline ends came to 15 bases. The V gene's germline CDR1 is SGHTA and CDR2 FQGNSA. CDR3 DNA sequence: TGTGCCAGCAGCTTAGCGATCCACCAGGGTAAAGATACGCAGTATTTT. Encoded protein: CASSLAIHQGKDTQYF.

The chain combines TRBV6-5 with TRBJ1-1; a weak D match, TRBD1 (6 bases). CDR3 size: 11 residues. Germline CDR1 reads MNHEY; CDR2 reads SVGAGI. The V end was cut by 9 bases, the J end by 10 bases, with 15 bases between. CDR3 amino acids: CASNTGLGAFF. The DNA of the CDR3 is TGTGCCAGTAATACAGGGTTGGGAGCTTTCTTT.

This chain links TRBV5-1 with TRBJ2-7; perhaps TRBD1 as D (6 bases). CDR1 is SGHRS, CDR2 YFSETQ, per germline. V was trimmed by 5 bases and J by 7 bases, leaving 19 bases between them. This CDR3 is 14 amino acids long. The CDR3 DNA reads TGCGCCAGCAGGTCAGGGACATCTTTGGGGGAGCAGTACTTC. Translated, it gives CASRSGTSLGEQYF.

The chain recombines TRBV4-2 with TRBJ2-7; 9 bases map to TRBD1. This CDR3 has 15 amino acids. Looked up from germline, CDR1 is LGHNA and CDR2 is YNFKEQ. V gave up 2 bases and J gave up 4 bases; unmatched junction bases: 6. The CDR3 loop reads CASSQLRTGVYEQYF. The CDR3 coding sequence is TGTGCCAGCAGCCAACTTCGGACAGGGGTATACGAGCAGTACTTC.

V usage is TRBV5-1 and J usage is TRBJ2-1, with a possible D match to TRBD2 (6 bases). The CDR3 is 16 amino acids. Trimming shortened V by 0 bases and J by 0 bases, and 10 bases separated the two germline ends. CDR1 and CDR2 (germline): SGHRS, YFSETQ. The CDR3 is CASSLGGKSSYNEQFF. In DNA, the CDR3 is TGCGCCAGCAGCTTGGGCGGGAAGAGCTCCTACAATGAGCAGTTCTTC. The complete variable domain, with remaining parts taken from reference TRBV5-1 and TRBJ2-1, reads KAGVTQTPRYLIKTRGQQVTLSCSPISGHRSVSWYQQTPGQGLQFLFEYFSETQRNKGNFPGRFSGRQFSNSRSEMNVSTLELGDSALYLCASSLGGKSSYNEQFFGPGTRLTVL.

The chain recombines TRBV7-2 with TRBJ2-1, with a possible D match to TRBD2 (6 bases). V lost 4 bases and J lost 4, with 11 bases in between. The germline V gene encodes CDR1 SGHTA and CDR2 FQGNSA. This CDR3 comprises 14 residues. The CDR3 region is CASSSGLLYNEQFF. CDR3 bases: TGTGCCAGCAGCTCGGGACTCCTTTACAATGAGCAGTTCTTC.

V usage is TRBV28 and J usage is TRBJ1-5; D possibly corresponds to TRBD1 (5 bases). Germline CDR1 reads MDHEN; CDR2 reads SYDVKM. V lost 3 bases, J lost 7 bases, and 13 bases lay in between. This CDR3 region has 14 residues. The CDR3, as DNA: TGTGCCAGCAGTTTGATAGGGGCAGGGCAGCCCCAGCATTTT. Amino acids: CASSLIGAGQPQHF.

This chain uses TRBV28 with TRBJ1-6, with TRBD1 identical over 8 bases. Trimming took 6 bases from V and 0 from J; bases not matched to a gene: 7. Germline loops: CDR1 MDHEN, CDR2 SYDVKM. The CDR3 loop spans 17 amino acids. The CDR3 region has the DNA TGTGCCAGCAGCCTCCAGGGGGCAAGCTCCTATAATTCACCCCTCCACTTT. Translation: CASSLQGASSYNSPLHF.

The rearrangement joins TRBV30 to TRBJ2-2, with D hard to call. Per germline, CDR1 GTSNPN and CDR2 SVGIG (reference sequence). The CDR3 has 15 amino acids. The V gene lost 2 bases and the J gene lost 8 bases, with 18 bases spanning the gap. This CDR3 reads CAWSFGILKPGELFF. The DNA for the CDR3 is TGTGCCTGGAGTTTTGGTATCCTAAAACCGGGGGAGCTGTTTTTT.

V and J are TRBV7-2 and TRBJ2-2; 8 bases line up with TRBD2. Germline V gene lookup returns CDR1 SGHTA and CDR2 FQGNSA. V gave up 5 bases and J gave up 4 bases; unmatched junction bases: 15. The CDR3 is made up of 18 amino acids. The CDR3 DNA is TGTGCCAGCAGCCCCCACTCGGGGGGGGCGTCGGTCACCGGGGAGCTGTTTTTT. This sequence encodes CASSPHSGGASVTGELFF.

The CDR3 DNA follows: TGCAGCGGGTTAGCGACGAACACCGGGGAGCTGTTTTTT. Encoded protein: CSGLATNTGELFF. The V gene is TRBV29-1, the J gene TRBJ2-2, with D possibly TRBD2 on 5 matching bases. The germline CDR1 and CDR2 sequences are SQVTM and ANQGSEA. Trimming took off 7 bases at V and 0 bases at J, with 9 bases between the two ends. The length of the CDR3 is 13 residues.

This chain uses TRBV2 with TRBJ2-3, with a tentative D call TRBD1 (6 bases). The CDR3 totals 15 residues. Germline lookup yields CDR1 SNHLY and CDR2 FYNNEI. V was pared by 4 bases and J by 4 bases, with 15 bases between. CDR3 amino acids: CASSVASPGADTQYF. In DNA, the CDR3 is TGTGCCAGCAGTGTTGCCAGCCCAGGGGCAGATACGCAGTATTTT.

This clone appeared once. The J gene is TRBJ1-1, the V gene TRBV6-2 or TRBV6-3; the match to TRBD1 covers 7 bases. The CDR3 is 15 residues long. Germline V CDR1 and CDR2: MNHEY, SVGEGT. V dropped 2 bases and J dropped 7; count of bases not matched to a gene: 10. CDR3: CASSYNHRGRDEAFF. CDR3 bases: TGTGCCAGCAGTTACAACCACAGGGGACGGGATGAAGCTTTCTTT.

This sequence joins TRBV28 and TRBJ2-3; D is unclear. Germline V gene lookup returns CDR1 MDHEN and CDR2 SYDVKM. The CDR3 is made up of 12 amino acids. Trimming cost V 5 bases and J 6 bases, with 9 bases left between them. For the CDR3, the DNA is TGTGCCAGCAGTAAGAGTAGTGATACGCAGTATTTT. Residues: CASSKSSDTQYF.

This clone was observed once. V is TRBV19 and J is TRBJ1-2; TRBD1 aligns across 8 bases. Trimming removed 3 bases from V and 4 bases from J; junction bases left unmatched: 4. The CDR3 is 14 amino acids. The germline V gene encodes CDR1 LNHDA and CDR2 SQIVND (reference sequence). CDR3 DNA: TGTGCCAGTAGTATCAGGGGGCGCGCCTATGGCTACACCTTC. Its translation is CASSIRGRAYGYTF.

This chain connects TRBV6-6 to TRBJ1-5, with TRBD1 identical over 7 bases. The CDR3 is 18 residues long. The V and J ends lost 5 bases and 7 bases, in that order; junction bases with no gene match: 20. Germline CDR1 and CDR2: MNHNY and SVGAGI (reference sequence). The CDR3 is CASSLGRDRPSKWQPQHF. The CDR3 nucleotides read TGTGCCAGCAGTCTGGGCCGGGACAGACCGTCCAAGTGGCAGCCCCAGCATTTT.

This chain uses TRBV5-1 with TRBJ1-4; 7 bases fit TRBD1. CDR3 length: 15 amino acids. CDR1 and CDR2 from the germline V gene are SGHRS and YFSETQ. The V segment lost 4 bases and the J segment 7 bases; nucleotides outside the gene matches: 10. As DNA, the CDR3 is TGCGCCAGCAGCAAGACAGGGCCCGGGGGTGAAAAACTGTTTTTT. It specifies CASSKTGPGGEKLFF.